This is a list of T cell receptor beta chains from one sample in a study of cytomegalovirus exposure and HLA in healthy donors. Measured with immunoSEQ multiplex PCR; TCRdb has only the in-frame clones, and not every one. The repertoire table contains approximately 100,000 clones. Sequenced input: PBMCs. The receptors derive from a middle-aged man in good health and CMV-seronegative. CDR3s include the opening cysteine and the closing phenylalanine or tryptophan. The D gene is left open where the match is weak.

19	TRBV7-9	TRBJ2-7	TRBD2	CASSLAPPGLVVGLYEQYF	TGTGCCAGCAGCTTAGCGCCTCCGGGACTAGTGGTTGGCCTCTACGAGCAGTACTTC
17	TRBV7-7	TRBJ2-2	TRBD1	CASSTGQGPANTGELFF	TGTGCCAGCAGCACGGGACAGGGTCCCGCGAACACCGGGGAGCTGTTTTTT
15	TRBV21-1	TRBJ2-7	.	CASSKGDRGPYEQYF	TGTGCCAGCAGCAAAGGGGACAGGGGGCCCTACGAGCAGTACTTC
14	TRBV5-1	TRBJ1-2	.	CASSLEGTGYGYTF	TGCGCCAGCAGCTTGGAGGGTACAGGCTATGGCTACACCTTC
17	TRBV2	TRBJ2-3	TRBD1	CASRGQDRDFFADTQYF	TGTGCCAGCAGGGGCCAGGACAGGGACTTTTTTGCAGATACGCAGTATTTT
13	TRBV4-1	TRBJ1-2	.	CASSQVSGYGYTF	TGCGCCAGCAGCCAAGTCAGTGGCTATGGCTACACCTTC
16	TRBV10-2	TRBJ1-5	.	CASSSTGSANNQPQHF	TGCGCCAGCAGTTCCACAGGGAGCGCGAACAATCAGCCCCAGCATTTT
15	TRBV25-1	TRBJ2-1	TRBD1	CASSERTGTAELCFF	TGTGCCAGCAGTGAAAGAACCGGGACAGCCGAACTCTGTTTCTTC
14	TRBV15	TRBJ2-7	.	CATSSSGDSYEQYF	TGTGCCACCAGTTCGTCGGGGGACAGCTACGAGCAGTACTTC
14	TRBV7-9	TRBJ2-5	.	CASSFSAMKETQYF	TGTGCCAGCAGCTTCAGCGCTATGAAAGAGACCCAGTACTTC